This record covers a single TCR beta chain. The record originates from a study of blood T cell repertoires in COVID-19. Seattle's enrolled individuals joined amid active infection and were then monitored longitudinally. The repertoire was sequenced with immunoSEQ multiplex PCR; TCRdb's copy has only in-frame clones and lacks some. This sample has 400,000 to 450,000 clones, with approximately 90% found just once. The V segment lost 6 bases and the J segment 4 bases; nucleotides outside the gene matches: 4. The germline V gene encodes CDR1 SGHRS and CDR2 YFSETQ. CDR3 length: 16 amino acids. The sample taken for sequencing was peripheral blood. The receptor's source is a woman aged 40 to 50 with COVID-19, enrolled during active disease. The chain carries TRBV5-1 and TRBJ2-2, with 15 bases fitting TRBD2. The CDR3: CASTSGLAGGTGELFF. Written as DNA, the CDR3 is TGCGCCAGCACCTCGGGACTAGCGGGGGGCACCGGGGAGCTGTTTTTT.